Listed here are 5 T cell receptor beta chains from one sample, sequenced in a study of CD8 T cells in Susac syndrome (dated by TCRdb to the late 2010s). Receptors were amplified or captured by the immunoSEQ multiplex PCR assay. RNA was extracted with the RNeasy kit and roughly 0.45 to 1 ug was reverse transcribed using random hexamers. The public reads were reanalyzed by TCRdb: fastp trimming at Q25, MiXCR alignment, in-frame beta chains only. CDR3 protein sequences are deduplicated, and each keeps its most common genes and DNA. The sample includes more than 100,000 distinct CDR3 sequences, with over 90% observed a single time. The top ten hold roughly 0.11% of the sample. The sequenced sample consisted of CD4+ T cells from PBMCs. These TCRs come from a human donor in good health.

The chain combines TRBV6-5 with TRBJ2-6; possible D gene TRBD1, 6 bases. The CDR3 extends over 15 amino acids. Germline V gives CDR1 MNHEY, CDR2 SVGAGI. Trimming cost V 7 bases and J 4 bases, with 14 bases left between them. The CDR3 protein is CASTPEGTGANVLTF. In nucleotides, the CDR3 is TGTGCCAGCACTCCCGAGGGGACAGGGGCCAACGTCCTGACTTTC.

The V gene is TRBV24-1, the J gene TRBJ2-3; D might be TRBD2 (5 bases). V lost 3 bases and J 10 bases, leaving 10 bases between the germline ends. Looked up from germline, CDR1 is KGHDR and CDR2 is SFDVKD. The CDR3 is made up of 12 amino acids. The CDR3 region is CATSDPEVPQYF. In DNA form, the CDR3 reads TGTGCCACCAGTGATCCGGAGGTCCCGCAGTATTTT.

V gene TRBV4-1 combines with J gene TRBJ2-2; perhaps TRBD2 as D (6 bases). Germline V gene sequence: CDR1 MGHRA, CDR2 YSYEKL. The CDR3 loop spans 16 amino acids. V lost 1 base to trimming and J lost 6 bases, with 15 bases between them. CDR3 amino acids: CASSQAPGLEAGELFF. As DNA, the CDR3 is TGCGCCAGCAGCCAAGCTCCGGGACTCGAAGCCGGGGAGCTGTTTTTT.

This chain joins TRBV2 and TRBJ2-2; 11 bases line up with TRBD1. Trimming at V came to 5 bases and at J to 6 bases, leaving 5 bases not matched to a gene. Germline loops: CDR1 SNHLY, CDR2 FYNNEI. This CDR3 comprises 15 residues. CDR3 sequence (DNA): TGTGCCAGCAGTCGGACAGGGGGCTACGCCGGGGAGCTGTTTTTT. It is translated as CASSRTGGYAGELFF.

The chain is built from TRBV13 and TRBJ2-1, with D possibly being TRBD1 or TRBD2 (5 bases each). V was pared by 1 base and J by 0 bases, with 10 bases between. Germline V CDR1 and CDR2: PRHDT, FYEKMQ (reference sequence). The CDR3 loop spans 16 amino acids. The CDR3 spells CASSLAGASSYNEQFF. CDR3 nucleotides: TGTGCCAGCAGCTTAGCCGGGGCGAGCTCCTACAATGAGCAGTTCTTC.